One T cell receptor (beta chain) is described in this entry. Its specificity is unknown. The CDR3 runs to 16 residues. The V gene's germline CDR1 is SGHTA and CDR2 FQGNSA. The V gene end was trimmed by 2 bases and the J gene end by 10 bases; junction bases not matched to a gene: 8. The data were obtained in a study of T cell responses to AZD1222 COVID-19 vaccine. Regarding the study as a whole: Regions 160-218 and 743-854 dominated among vaccine-associated CD4 TCRs spanning spike. Females outnumbered males among donors, who were mostly white British; clonal diversity was possibly underestimated.

Repertoires were generated with immunoSEQ multiplex PCR, while TCRdb's copy carries only in-frame clones and drops some. Of about 140,000 clones in the sample, roughly 92% were seen once. This sample comprised peripheral blood, obtained on day 0 of AZD1222 vaccination. The receptor comes from an adult in good health. The rearrangement links TRBV7-2 to TRBJ2-1; 13 positions match TRBD2. CDR3 in amino acids: CASSLSTSGGAREQFF. Here the CDR3 DNA reads TGTGCCAGCAGCTTATCCACTAGCGGGGGGGCTCGGGAGCAGTTCTTC.